This T cell receptor beta chain was identified in a study of metastatic and nonmetastatic thyroid tumors. Study summary: Comparison of repertoires was carried out across blood and tumor or nodule tissue from malignant and benign thyroid patients. General observations from the study: Reportedly, malignant thyroid tumors had significantly higher TCR beta diversity than benign nodules, in blood and tumor.

In its sample, this clone was seen many times. No antigen is known for it. In the study's own analysis: A distant-metastasis classifier for papillary thyroid cancer was built using CDR3 differences across clinicopathological groups. TCRdb re-called the PCR reads via MiXCR. TCRdb assigned the V and J calls; the authors' analysis was not used. Of roughly 30,000 clones listed, over 15% were seen once; the top ten hold over 9.5%. Patients underwent thyroid surgery, and none had received any treatment before it. The CDR3 extends over 15 amino acids. Between the trimmed V and J ends, which lost 2 bases and 0 bases, there was a span of 11 bases. CDR1 is SGHRS and CDR2 is YFSETQ in the germline V gene.

The rearrangement links TRBV5-1 to TRBJ1-1; D uncertain. This receptor was obtained from a female donor with papillary thyroid cancer or a benign thyroid nodule (not recorded which). Some clones in this sample may be carry-over from other donors' samples. Input material: blood. CDR3 sequence reads: CASSFAVSMNTEAFF. For the CDR3, the DNA is TGCGCCAGCAGCTTTGCAGTAAGCATGAACACTGAAGCTTTCTTT. Full variable domain (outside the CDR3, taken from reference TRBV5-1 and TRBJ1-1): KAGVTQTPRYLIKTRGQQVTLSCSPISGHRSVSWYQQTPGQGLQFLFEYFSETQRNKGNFPGRFSGRQFSNSRSEMNVSTLELGDSALYLCASSFAVSMNTEAFFGQGTRLTVV.